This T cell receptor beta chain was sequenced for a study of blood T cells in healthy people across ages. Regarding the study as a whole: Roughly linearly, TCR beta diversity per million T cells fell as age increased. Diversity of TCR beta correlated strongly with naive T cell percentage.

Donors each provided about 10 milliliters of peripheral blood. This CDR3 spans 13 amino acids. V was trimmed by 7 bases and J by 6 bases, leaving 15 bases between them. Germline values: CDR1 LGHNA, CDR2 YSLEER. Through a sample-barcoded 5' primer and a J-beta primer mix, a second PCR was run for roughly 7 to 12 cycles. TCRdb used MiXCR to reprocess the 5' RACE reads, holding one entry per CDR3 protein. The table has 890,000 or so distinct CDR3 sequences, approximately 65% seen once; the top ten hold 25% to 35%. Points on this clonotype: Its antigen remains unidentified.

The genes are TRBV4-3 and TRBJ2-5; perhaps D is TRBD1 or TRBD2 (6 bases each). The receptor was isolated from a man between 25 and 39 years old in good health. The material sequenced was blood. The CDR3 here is CASTPDGGQTQYF. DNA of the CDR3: TGCGCCAGCACCCCAGATGGGGGGCAGACCCAGTACTTC.